The rows below give T cell receptor beta chains drawn from one sample of a study of Ad26.COV2.S vaccination and SARS-CoV-2 variants. Sequenced by immunoSEQ multiplex PCR; TCRdb stores in-frame clones only, minus some. This repertoire shows 300,000 to 400,000 clones, more than 75% found once; its top ten account for approximately 3.5%. The sample here was peripheral blood, taken in a trial of Ad26.COV2.S vaccine versus placebo. All receptors come from a person aged 18-60 years who received the Ad26.COV2.S COVID-19 vaccine or a placebo. Each CDR3 is given with its conserved first and last residue. Each record gives: J gene, D gene, V gene, clone size, CDR3 protein, CDR3 DNA. The D gene is left open where the match is weak. The listing skips clone size in some rows; elsewhere it reads once, few, many or a size class.

>TRBJ2-1|.|TRBV4-3|.
CASSQGQGPYNEQFF
TGCGCCAGCAGCCAAGGGCAGGGCCCCTACAATGAGCAGTTCTTC
>TRBJ1-3|.|TRBV5-4|.
CASSTATTGLKGNTIYF
TGTGCCAGCAGCACGGCGACCACAGGGCTGAAGGGAAACACCATATATTTT
>TRBJ2-7|.|TRBV7-9|.
CASSSSQGTDEQYF
TGTGCCAGCAGCTCCTCACAGGGTACCGACGAGCAGTACTTC
>TRBJ2-3|.|TRBV24-1|.
CATTKSTDSTDTQYF
TGTGCCACCACCAAGTCGACAGACTCCACAGATACGCAGTATTTT
>TRBJ1-1|.|TRBV7-9|.
CASSLGQALNTEAFF
TGTGCCAGCAGCCTCGGACAAGCACTGAACACTGAAGCTTTCTTT
>TRBJ2-7|TRBD2|TRBV7-9|.
CASSVLAGGWYEQYF
TGTGCCAGCAGCGTGCTAGCGGGGGGTTGGTACGAGCAGTACTTC
>TRBJ2-7|TRBD1|TRBV27|.
CASTGTGYEQYF
TGTGCCAGCACCGGGACAGGTTACGAGCAGTACTTC
>TRBJ1-2|TRBD1|TRBV7-2|.
CASSSTRDRGSANYGYTF
TGTGCCAGCAGCTCAACTAGGGACAGGGGATCAGCTAACTATGGCTACACCTTC
>TRBJ1-6|.|TRBV2|.
CASSERVSGNSPLHF
TGTGCCAGCAGTGAAAGGGTGAGCGGCAATTCACCCCTCCACTTT
>TRBJ2-1|.|TRBV5-8|.
CASSLGGVEQFF
TGTGCCAGCAGCTTGGGAGGGGTCGAGCAGTTCTTC
>TRBJ1-3|.|TRBV7-2|.
CASSSGNTIYF
TGTGCCAGCAGCTCTGGAAACACCATATATTTT
>TRBJ1-6|.|TRBV28|.
CATKTGSSYNSPLHF
TGTGCCACCAAAACAGGGAGCTCCTATAATTCACCCCTCCACTTT
>TRBJ1-2|TRBD1|TRBV5-4|.
CASRKWPQRQGPNYGYTF
TGTGCCAGCAGAAAATGGCCCCAACGACAGGGGCCCAACTATGGCTACACCTTC
>TRBJ2-2|.|TRBV10-1|few
CASSEQATGELFF
TGCGCCAGCAGTGAACAGGCCACCGGGGAGCTGTTTTTT
>TRBJ2-3|TRBD2|TRBV3-1/TRBV3-2|.
CASSQWISGGAGATDTQYF
TGTGCCAGCAGCCAATGGATTAGCGGGGGGGCCGGGGCCACAGATACGCAGTATTTT
>TRBJ2-3|.|TRBV19|.
CASSIRQGTGADTQYF
TGTGCCAGTAGTATCCGACAGGGAACGGGGGCAGATACGCAGTATTTT
>TRBJ1-6|.|TRBV3-1/TRBV3-2|few
CASRLRQSYSYNSPLHF
TGTGCCAGCAGACTACGACAGAGCTACTCCTATAATTCACCCCTCCACTTT
>TRBJ2-7|.|TRBV6-5|.
CASRHIDGPYEQYF
TGTGCCAGCAGGCACATTGACGGACCCTACGAGCAGTACTTC
>TRBJ1-6|.|TRBV5-1|once
CASSLTSSYNSPLHF
TGCGCCAGCAGCTTAACGAGCTCCTATAATTCACCCCTCCACTTT
>TRBJ2-7|TRBD1|TRBV27|.
CASSWGDRGYEQYF
TGTGCCAGCAGTTGGGGGGACAGGGGCTACGAGCAGTACTTC
>TRBJ2-5|.|TRBV5-1|.
CASQTGETQYF
TGCGCCAGCCAAACGGGAGAGACCCAGTACTTC
>TRBJ1-3|.|TRBV5-1|.
CASRWETGDPGNTIYF
TGCGCCAGCCGTTGGGAGACAGGCGATCCCGGAAACACCATATATTTT
>TRBJ2-6|TRBD2|TRBV7-6|.
CASSRVRGDSGANVLTF
TGTGCCAGCAGCCGGGTTCGGGGGGACTCTGGGGCCAACGTCCTGACTTTC
>TRBJ1-4|.|TRBV18|.
CASSGVRTVLGEKLFF
TGTGCCAGCTCAGGCGTTCGGACGGTATTGGGTGAAAAACTGTTTTTT
>TRBJ2-7|TRBD1|TRBV5-1|.
CASSAAGTGDEQYF
TGCGCCAGCAGCGCAGCCGGGACAGGAGACGAGCAGTACTTC
>TRBJ2-5|TRBD2|TRBV18|.
CASSPGLAGGPIQETQYF
TGTGCCAGCTCACCCGGACTAGCGGGGGGCCCAATCCAAGAGACCCAGTACTTC
>TRBJ1-1|.|TRBV6-2/TRBV6-3|.
CASSYLYTTEAFF
TGTGCCAGCAGTTACCTCTATACGACTGAAGCTTTCTTT